Listed here is a single T cell receptor beta chain. As yet, its antigen is unknown. CDR3 length equals 15 residues. CDR1 and CDR2 from the germline V gene are LNHDA and SQIVND (reference sequence). Unmatched junction bases numbered 8, after V lost 4 bases and J lost 4 bases. This entry comes from a study of human T cells and chemical hapten exposure. For the study at large: Per-sample TCR yields varied mainly from small pooled library volume differences. Study-wide results and limits: Patch test score was positively correlated with the counts of PT1 expanded TCRs. Because they had alopecia, donors may respond immunologically unlike healthy people.

TCRdb independently ran MiXCR on the RACE reads; one entry per CDR3 protein. The sample shows fewer than 50,000 distinct CDR3 sequences, more than 8% of them seen only once. Regarding time point: patch test 3, about 24 weeks after DPC sensitization. Sample treatment: therapeutic diphenylcyclopropenone sensitization with weekly scalp DPC. Unfractionated whole blood yielded total RNA. The source material was whole blood, sampled in connection with sensitization to the hapten diphenylcyclopropenone (DPC). The rearrangement uses TRBV19 and TRBJ1-2; 8 bases agree with TRBD1. The origin of this receptor is a man aged 50 to 60 with alopecia areata. Some clones in this sample may be carry-over from other donors' samples. CDR3 sequence: CASSTTGDWSYGYTF. The CDR3, as DNA: TGTGCCAGTAGTACGACAGGGGATTGGTCCTATGGCTACACCTTC.